One and the same sample provided the 17 T cell receptor beta chains below, sequenced in a study of identical twins. TCRdb re-derived calls from the 5' RACE reads in MiXCR, one entry per CDR3 protein. The sample shows approximately 230,000 distinct CDR3 sequences, 6.5% of them seen only once. This sample also appeared in a second study, on T cells expressing NK-cell markers.

Input material: CD8+ T cells sorted from blood. The origin of the receptors is a young woman in good health.

A note on this clonotype: A much bigger clone sits one base away, suggesting this may be a read error. J is TRBJ2-1 and V is TRBV5-7; D is unresolved. TRBV5-7 is an ORF, with its function uncertain. There are 13 residues in the CDR3. As DNA, the CDR3 is TGTGCCATCAGCTTGGTCTCGTGGGATGAGCAGTTCTTC. Translation gives CAISLVSWDEQFF.

The chain carries TRBV4-1 and TRBJ1-1; a possible D gene is TRBD1 (5 bases). Trimming stripped 4 bases from V and 0 bases from J, with 12 bases between. Germline CDR1 MGHRA, CDR2 YSYEKL. This CDR3 contains 15 residues. CDR3 DNA: TGCGCCAGCAGCCCCGTCGGGGGAATGAACACTGAAGCTTTCTTT. This encodes CASSPVGGMNTEAFF.

This clonotype has just a few counts. This sequence joins TRBV6-2 or TRBV6-3 and TRBJ2-7; perhaps TRBD1 as D (7 bases). The germline V gene has CDR1 MNHEY and CDR2 SVGEGT. The CDR3 totals 14 residues. V was pared by 2 bases and J by 3 bases, with 11 bases between. CDR3 loop: CASSYGGTVYEQYF. Here the CDR3 DNA reads TGTGCCAGCAGTTACGGGGGGACAGTCTACGAGCAGTACTTC.

A few counts support this clonotype. The gene calls are TRBV4-1 and TRBJ2-1; TRBD1 matches at 8 bases. This CDR3 contains 13 residues. V lost 6 bases, J lost 8 bases, and 6 bases stayed unmatched. Germline V gene data show CDR1 as MGHRA and CDR2 as YSYEKL. CDR3 in amino acids: CASRAGGPDEQFF. The CDR3 DNA sequence: TGCGCCAGCAGAGCAGGGGGCCCGGATGAGCAGTTCTTC.

This clonotype was detected only a few times. This chain links TRBV12-3 or TRBV12-4 with TRBJ2-1; D may be TRBD2 (5 bases). The germline V and J ends were trimmed by 3 bases and 9 bases, with 9 bases remaining between them. CDR3 size: 12 residues. This CDR3 reads CASSLPSREQFF. CDR3 sequence (DNA): TGTGCCAGCAGTTTGCCTAGCCGTGAGCAGTTCTTC.

This clonotype was picked up a small number of times. This rearrangement joins TRBV9 to TRBJ1-2, with D possibly being TRBD1 (5 bases). The CDR3 extends over 14 amino acids. V dropped 7 bases and J dropped 0 bases, with 13 bases sitting between them. The germline V gene encodes CDR1 SGDLS and CDR2 YYNGEE. As DNA, the CDR3 is TGTGCCAGCCGGGGGGAACTAGCTAACTATGGCTACACCTTC. Translating it yields CASRGELANYGYTF.

This clonotype was seen repeatedly, ten times or more. The V call is TRBV6-5, the J call TRBJ2-1, with 8 bases matching TRBD2. Germline CDR1 MNHEY, CDR2 SVGAGI. This CDR3 has 17 residues. Trimming cost V 4 bases and J 3 bases; bases outside gene matches: 11. The CDR3 nucleotides are TGTGCCAGCAGTTTCGCCGCAGGAAGCGGGAGCTACAATGAGCAGTTCTTC. The encoded protein is CASSFAAGSGSYNEQFF.

The sample holds a few counts of this clonotype. The chain has TRBV15 and TRBJ1-5, with D uncertain. V lost 0 bases, J lost 3 bases, and 9 bases lay in between. From germline, CDR1 is LNHNV and CDR2 YYDKDF (reference sequence). This CDR3 comprises 15 residues. This CDR3 is CATSRDSRPNQPQHF. CDR3 in DNA: TGTGCCACCAGCAGAGATAGCAGGCCCAATCAGCCCCAGCATTTT.

This clonotype was seen many times. A read error may produce the germline difference seen at one junction end. For the CDR3, the DNA is TGTGCCAGCAGCGAAGGGACAGGGGAAGACTATGGCTACACCTTC. Its translation: CASSEGTGEDYGYTF. This chain uses TRBV2 with TRBJ1-2, with TRBD1 matching 10 bases. The length of the CDR3 is 15 residues. CDR1 and CDR2 (germline): SNHLY, FYNNEI.

This chain uses TRBV27 with TRBJ1-2; D gene uncertain. The CDR3 covers 14 residues. V lost 3 bases to trimming and J lost 8 bases, with 16 bases between them. Per germline, CDR1 MNHEY and CDR2 SMNVEV (reference sequence). As DNA, the CDR3 is TGTGCCAGCAGTTTGTTAGCCGGGCTCGGAGGCTACACCTTC. Amino acids: CASSLLAGLGGYTF.

This clonotype was detected ten times or more. The chain couples TRBV12-3 or TRBV12-4 to TRBJ1-5, with a possible D match to TRBD1 (6 bases). The CDR3 spans 17 residues. Trimming removed 5 bases from V and 6 bases from J, with 23 bases in between. The CDR3 is CASSLGPPGEAGQPQHF. The CDR3 DNA reads as TGTGCCAGCAGTCTAGGGCCCCCAGGGGAGGCGGGTCAGCCCCAGCATTTT.

The chain recombines TRBV6-5 with TRBJ2-2, with D possibly being TRBD2 (5 bases). The CDR3 runs to 17 residues. The V and J ends lost 4 bases and 4 bases respectively, with 19 bases between them. Germline V gene sequence: CDR1 MNHEY, CDR2 SVGAGI. This CDR3 is CASSSRGRPDGTGELFF. The DNA for the CDR3 is TGTGCCAGCAGTTCCCGCGGGCGACCCGATGGCACCGGGGAGCTGTTTTTT.

The chain combines TRBV4-3 with TRBJ2-5, with D possibly TRBD1 on 5 matching bases. The germline V gene has CDR1 LGHNA and CDR2 YSLEER. The CDR3 covers 14 residues. The germline V and J ends were trimmed by 2 bases and 2 bases, with 9 bases remaining between them. The CDR3 sequence: CASSQPTEQETQYF. For the CDR3, the DNA is TGCGCCAGCAGCCAACCGACAGAGCAAGAGACCCAGTACTTC.

This chain links TRBV7-6 with TRBJ2-2, with a weak D call TRBD1 (5 bases). CDR1 is SGHVS and CDR2 is FNYEAQ in the germline V gene. The CDR3 loop spans 15 amino acids. Trimming removed 2 bases from V and 6 bases from J, with 13 bases in between. This CDR3 is CASSLKLQGPGELFF. The CDR3 DNA reads as TGTGCCAGCAGCTTAAAGCTTCAGGGTCCCGGGGAGCTGTTTTTT.

This clonotype was seen only a few times. The chain uses TRBV6-5 and TRBJ2-1; D call uncertain. The CDR3 covers 15 residues. CDR1 and CDR2 from the germline V gene are MNHEY and SVGAGI. V lost 0 bases and J 0 bases, leaving 6 bases between the germline ends. In DNA form, the CDR3 reads TGTGCCAGCAGTTACTCGGCCAGCTCCTACAATGAGCAGTTCTTC. It specifies CASSYSASSYNEQFF.

This clonotype has just a few counts. The chain carries TRBV7-9 and TRBJ2-1, with a possible D match to TRBD2 (6 bases). Trimming shortened V by 8 bases and J by 6 bases, and 14 bases separated the two germline ends. The CDR3 loop spans 13 amino acids. In germline, CDR1 is SEHNR, CDR2 FQNEAQ (reference sequence). In nucleotides, the CDR3 is TGTGCCAGCGGGGGGACCGGGGGCAATGAGCAGTTCTTC. It translates to CASGGTGGNEQFF.

This clonotype was seen a few times. The chain has TRBV30 and TRBJ2-6; D gene ambiguous. V was clipped by 1 base and J by 0 bases, with 7 bases between them. The CDR3 runs 15 residues. From germline, CDR1 is GTSNPN and CDR2 SVGIG (reference sequence). CDR3 residues: CAWSGLSSGANVLTF. Written as DNA, the CDR3 is TGTGCCTGGAGTGGACTTTCCTCTGGGGCCAACGTCCTGACTTTC. The variable domain in full, with the rest retrieved from reference TRBV30 and TRBJ2-6, is SQTIHQWPATLVQPVGSPLSLECTVEGTSNPNLYWYRQAAGRGLQLLFYSVGIGQISSEVPQNLSASRPQDRQFILSSKKLLLSDSGFYLCAWSGLSSGANVLTFGAGSRLTVL.